The 9 T cell receptor beta chains below were found in one sample sequenced in a study of T-cell memory formation after mild COVID-19. TCRdb re-analysed the 5' RACE reads in MiXCR, keeping a single row per CDR3 protein. The table shows 200,000 to 300,000 distinct CDR3 sequences, with more than 8% occurring only once. Input material: PBMCs or a T cell subset sorted from them (not recorded which). The receptors were gathered from a man in his late teens or twenties who had mild COVID-19 (a few samples of this study predate the infection). Cell type and time point are not known.

The chain joins TRBV7-2 to TRBJ2-1; D remains unclear. This CDR3 spans 16 amino acids. The V end was cut by 3 bases, the J end by 7 bases, with 19 bases between. CDR1 and CDR2 from the germline V gene are SGHTA and FQGNSA. The CDR3 spells CASSFLRTSNRNEQFF. CDR3 in DNA: TGTGCCAGCAGCTTCCTAAGGACGAGTAATAGGAATGAGCAGTTCTTC.

This clonotype was counted at least ten times. In DNA form, the CDR3 reads TGCGCCAGCAGCCTTGGGTCTAGCGGGGGCGAGCAGTTCTTC. This gives the protein CASSLGSSGGEQFF. The chain couples TRBV5-1 to TRBJ2-1; 10 bases are a match to TRBD2. Germline V gene sequence: CDR1 SGHRS, CDR2 YFSETQ. This CDR3 is 14 amino acids long. With 4 bases clipped from V and 10 bases from J, the junction kept 8 bases outside the gene matches.

The chain joins TRBV5-1 to TRBJ1-5; 8 nucleotides match TRBD1. The CDR3 spans 14 residues. The trim removed 2 bases at V and 9 bases at J, leaving 7 bases unmatched. Germline-derived CDR1 and CDR2 are SGHRS and YFSETQ. The CDR3 reads CASSLLQGGRPQHF. CDR3 nucleotides: TGCGCCAGCAGCTTATTACAGGGGGGGAGGCCCCAGCATTTT.

The DNA for the CDR3 is TGTGCCAGCAGTTTTCGGGTTCAAGGCGGGGAGCTGTTTTTT. Encoded protein: CASSFRVQGGELFF. This chain joins TRBV12-3 or TRBV12-4 and TRBJ2-2; D not resolved. The V end lost 3 bases, the J end lost 7 bases, and 12 bases lay between the germline ends. The CDR3 has 14 residues.

This clonotype was found many times. This sequence joins TRBV5-1 and TRBJ2-2, with D unclear. The CDR3 runs to 13 residues. Germline V lookup: CDR1 SGHRS, CDR2 YFSETQ. V lost 4 bases and J lost 4, with 8 bases in between. CDR3 loop: CASSTQFTGELFF. The CDR3 DNA reads as TGCGCCAGCAGCACACAGTTCACCGGGGAGCTGTTTTTT.

The CDR3 bases are TGCGCCAGCAGCCAAGTAGTCGGGACAAGTACCTACGAGCAGTACGTC. This sequence encodes CASSQVVGTSTYEQYV. The chain combines TRBV4-1 with TRBJ2-7; TRBD1 might be the D (6 bases). Germline values: CDR1 MGHRA, CDR2 YSYEKL. Deletions cut 1 base from V and 2 bases from J, with 15 bases between. The CDR3 is 16 residues long.

The chain has TRBV10-3 and TRBJ1-2; no firm D call. V was cut by 6 bases and J by 8 bases, with 10 bases left in between. CDR1 is ENHRY, CDR2 SYGVKD, per germline. The CDR3 is 11 amino acids. CDR3 DNA sequence: TGTGCCATCAGACGAGATTCGGGCTACACCTTC. Amino acid sequence: CAIRRDSGYTF.

The chain couples TRBV5-6 to TRBJ2-3, with TRBD1 identical over 12 bases. Germline CDR1 SGHDT, CDR2 YYEEEE. The V and J ends lost 3 bases and 6 bases, in that order; junction bases with no gene match: 5. The CDR3 consists of 15 residues. The chain's CDR3 is CASSWGQGARDTQYF. The CDR3, as DNA: TGTGCCAGCAGCTGGGGACAGGGGGCGAGGGATACGCAGTATTTT.

This clonotype was picked up many times. The genes are TRBV25-1 and TRBJ2-5; 10 bases fit TRBD2. The CDR3 length is 15 residues. J lost 3 bases, V lost 3 bases, and 4 bases had no gene match. The germline CDR1 and CDR2 sequences are MGHDK and SYGVNS. The CDR3 loop is CASSDSSGGEETQYF. DNA for the CDR3: TGTGCCAGCAGTGACTCCAGCGGGGGGGAAGAGACCCAGTACTTC.